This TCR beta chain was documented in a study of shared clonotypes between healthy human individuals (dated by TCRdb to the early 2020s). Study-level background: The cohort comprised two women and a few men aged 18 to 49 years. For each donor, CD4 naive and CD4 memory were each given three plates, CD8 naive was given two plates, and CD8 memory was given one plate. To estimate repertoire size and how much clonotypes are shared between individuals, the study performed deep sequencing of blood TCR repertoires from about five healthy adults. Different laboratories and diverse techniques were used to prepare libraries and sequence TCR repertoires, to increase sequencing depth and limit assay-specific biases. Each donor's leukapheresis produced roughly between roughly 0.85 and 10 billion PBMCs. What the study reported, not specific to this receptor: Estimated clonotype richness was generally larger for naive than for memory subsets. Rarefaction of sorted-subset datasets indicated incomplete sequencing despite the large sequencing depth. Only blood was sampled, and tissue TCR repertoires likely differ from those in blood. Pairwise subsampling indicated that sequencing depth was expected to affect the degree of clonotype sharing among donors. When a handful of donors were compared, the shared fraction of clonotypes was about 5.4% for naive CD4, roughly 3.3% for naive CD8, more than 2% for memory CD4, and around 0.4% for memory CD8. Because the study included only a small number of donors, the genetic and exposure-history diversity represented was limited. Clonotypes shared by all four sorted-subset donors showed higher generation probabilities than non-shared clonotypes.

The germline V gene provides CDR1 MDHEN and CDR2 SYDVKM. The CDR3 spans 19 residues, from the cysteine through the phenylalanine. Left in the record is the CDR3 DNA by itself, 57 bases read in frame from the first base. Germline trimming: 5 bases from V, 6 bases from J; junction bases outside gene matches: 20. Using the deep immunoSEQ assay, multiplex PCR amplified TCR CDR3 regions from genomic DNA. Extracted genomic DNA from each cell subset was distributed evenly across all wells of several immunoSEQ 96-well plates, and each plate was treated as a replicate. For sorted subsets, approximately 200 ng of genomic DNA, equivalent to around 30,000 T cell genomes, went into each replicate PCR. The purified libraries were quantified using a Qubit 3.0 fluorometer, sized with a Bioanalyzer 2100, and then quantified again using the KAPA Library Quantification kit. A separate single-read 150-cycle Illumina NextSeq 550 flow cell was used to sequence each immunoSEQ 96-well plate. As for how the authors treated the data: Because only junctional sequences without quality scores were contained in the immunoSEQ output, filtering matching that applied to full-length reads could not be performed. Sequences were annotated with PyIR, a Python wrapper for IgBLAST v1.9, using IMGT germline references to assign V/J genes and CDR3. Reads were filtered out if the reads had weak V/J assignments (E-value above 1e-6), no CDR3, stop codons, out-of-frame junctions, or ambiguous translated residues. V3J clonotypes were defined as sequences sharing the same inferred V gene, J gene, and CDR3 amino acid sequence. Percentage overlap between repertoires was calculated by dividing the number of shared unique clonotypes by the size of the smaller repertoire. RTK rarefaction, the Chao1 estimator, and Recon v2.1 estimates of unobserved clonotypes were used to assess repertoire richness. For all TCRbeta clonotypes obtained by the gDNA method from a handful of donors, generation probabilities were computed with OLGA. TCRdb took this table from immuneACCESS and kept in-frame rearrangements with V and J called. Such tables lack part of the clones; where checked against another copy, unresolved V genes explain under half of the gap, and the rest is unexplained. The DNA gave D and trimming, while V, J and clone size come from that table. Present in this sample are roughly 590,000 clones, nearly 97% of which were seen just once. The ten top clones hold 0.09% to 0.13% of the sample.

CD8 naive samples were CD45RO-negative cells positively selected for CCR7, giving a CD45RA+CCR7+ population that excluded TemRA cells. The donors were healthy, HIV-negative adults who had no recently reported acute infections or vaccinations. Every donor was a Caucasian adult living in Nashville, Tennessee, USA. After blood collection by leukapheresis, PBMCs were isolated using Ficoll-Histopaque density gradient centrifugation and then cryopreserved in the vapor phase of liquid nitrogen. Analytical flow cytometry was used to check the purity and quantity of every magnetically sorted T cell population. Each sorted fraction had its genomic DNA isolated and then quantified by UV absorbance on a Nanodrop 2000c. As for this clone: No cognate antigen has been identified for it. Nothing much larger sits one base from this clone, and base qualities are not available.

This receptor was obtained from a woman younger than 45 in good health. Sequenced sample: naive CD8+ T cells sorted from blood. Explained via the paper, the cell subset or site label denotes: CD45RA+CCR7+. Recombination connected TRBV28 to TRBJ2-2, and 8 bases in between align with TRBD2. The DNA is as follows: TGTGCCAGCAGTCCCCTGGGGATCGCGGGAGGCCAGAGGGCCGGGGAGCTGTTTTTT. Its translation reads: CASSPLGIAGGQRAGELFF. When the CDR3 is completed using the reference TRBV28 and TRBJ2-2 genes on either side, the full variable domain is DVKVTQSSRYLVKRTGEKVFLECVQDMDHENMFWYRQDPGLGLRLIYFSYDVKMKEKGDIPEGYSVSREKKERFSLILESASTNQTSMYLCASSPLGIAGGQRAGELFFGEGSRLTVL.